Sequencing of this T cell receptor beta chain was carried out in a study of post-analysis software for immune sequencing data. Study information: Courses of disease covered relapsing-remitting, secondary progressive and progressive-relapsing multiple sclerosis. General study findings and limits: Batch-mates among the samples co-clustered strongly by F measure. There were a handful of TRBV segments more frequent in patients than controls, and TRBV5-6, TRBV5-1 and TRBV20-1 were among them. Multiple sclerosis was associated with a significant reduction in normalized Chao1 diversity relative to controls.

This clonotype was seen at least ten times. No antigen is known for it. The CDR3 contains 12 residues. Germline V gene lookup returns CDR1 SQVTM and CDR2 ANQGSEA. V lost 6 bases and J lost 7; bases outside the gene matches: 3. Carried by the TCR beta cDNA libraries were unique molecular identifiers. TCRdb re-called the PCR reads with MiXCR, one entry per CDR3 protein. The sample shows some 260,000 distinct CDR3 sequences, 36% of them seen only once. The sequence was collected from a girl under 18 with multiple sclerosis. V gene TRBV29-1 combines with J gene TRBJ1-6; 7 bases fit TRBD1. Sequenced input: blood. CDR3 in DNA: TGCAGCGTACAGGGGACGAATTCACCCCTCCACTTT. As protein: CSVQGTNSPLHF.